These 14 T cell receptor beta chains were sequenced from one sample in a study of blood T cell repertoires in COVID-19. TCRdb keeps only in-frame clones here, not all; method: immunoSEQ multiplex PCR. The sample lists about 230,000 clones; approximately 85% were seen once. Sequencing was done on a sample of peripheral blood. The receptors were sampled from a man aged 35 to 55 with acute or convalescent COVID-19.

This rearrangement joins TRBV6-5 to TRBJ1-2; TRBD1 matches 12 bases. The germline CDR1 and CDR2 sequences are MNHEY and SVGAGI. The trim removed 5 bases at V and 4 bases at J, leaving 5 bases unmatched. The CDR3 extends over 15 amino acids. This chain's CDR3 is CASSPGTGGFYGYTF. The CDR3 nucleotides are TGTGCCAGCAGTCCCGGGACAGGGGGCTTCTATGGCTACACCTTC.

CDR3: CATSDWVQGVSGYTF. In DNA form, the CDR3 reads TGTGCCACCAGTGATTGGGTCCAGGGGGTAAGTGGCTACACCTTC. The chain has TRBV24-1 and TRBJ1-2; TRBD1 matches at 7 bases. With V trimmed by 2 bases and J by 7 bases, 9 bases remained unmatched. The length of the CDR3 is 15 residues. Germline V gives CDR1 KGHDR, CDR2 SFDVKD.

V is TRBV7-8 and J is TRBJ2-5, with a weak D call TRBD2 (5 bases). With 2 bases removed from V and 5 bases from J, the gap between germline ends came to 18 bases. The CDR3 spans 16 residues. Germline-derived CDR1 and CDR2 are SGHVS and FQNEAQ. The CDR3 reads CASSLRSSHSGETQYF. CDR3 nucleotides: TGTGCCAGCAGCTTAAGGTCTTCTCATTCGGGGGAGACCCAGTACTTC.

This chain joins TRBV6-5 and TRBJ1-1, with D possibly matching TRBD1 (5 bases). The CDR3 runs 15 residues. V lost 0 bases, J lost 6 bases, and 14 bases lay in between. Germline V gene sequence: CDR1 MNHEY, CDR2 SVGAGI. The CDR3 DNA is TGTGCCAGCAGTTACTCGGAGGGGTTGGGCGCTGAAGCTTTCTTT. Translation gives CASSYSEGLGAEAFF.

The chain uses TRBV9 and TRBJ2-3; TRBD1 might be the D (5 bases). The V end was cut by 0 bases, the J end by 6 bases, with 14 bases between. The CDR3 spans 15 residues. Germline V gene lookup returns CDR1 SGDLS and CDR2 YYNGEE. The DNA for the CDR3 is TGTGCCAGCAGCGTAGTTCAGGGTTTCGGGGATACGCAGTATTTT. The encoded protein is CASSVVQGFGDTQYF.

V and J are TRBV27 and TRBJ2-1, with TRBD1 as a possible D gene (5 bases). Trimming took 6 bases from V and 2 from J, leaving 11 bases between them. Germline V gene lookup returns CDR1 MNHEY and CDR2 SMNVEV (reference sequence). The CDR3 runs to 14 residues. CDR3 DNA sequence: TGTGCCAGCAGGCAGACAGATCCCTACAATGAGCAGTTCTTC. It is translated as CASRQTDPYNEQFF.

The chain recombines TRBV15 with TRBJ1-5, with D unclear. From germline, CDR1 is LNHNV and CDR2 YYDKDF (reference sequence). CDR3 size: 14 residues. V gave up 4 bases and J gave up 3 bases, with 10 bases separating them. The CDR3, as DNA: TGTGCCACCAGCAATGGCGGATCCAATCAGCCCCAGCATTTT. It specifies CATSNGGSNQPQHF.

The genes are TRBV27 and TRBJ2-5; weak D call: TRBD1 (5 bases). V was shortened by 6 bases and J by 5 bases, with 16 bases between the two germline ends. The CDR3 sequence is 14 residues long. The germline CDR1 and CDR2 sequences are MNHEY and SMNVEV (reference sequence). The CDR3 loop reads CASRKSDSRETQYF. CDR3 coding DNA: TGTGCCAGCAGGAAAAGCGACAGTCGGGAGACCCAGTACTTC.

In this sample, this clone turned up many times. In DNA, the CDR3 is TGTGCCACCAGCAGACCCGGGTTACAGGGCCATGGCTACACCTTC. Protein: CATSRPGLQGHGYTF. The rearrangement links TRBV15 to TRBJ1-2; possible D gene TRBD1, 6 bases. V gave up 2 bases and J gave up 6 bases, with 16 bases separating them. The CDR3 is made up of 15 amino acids. Looked up from germline, CDR1 is LNHNV and CDR2 is YYDKDF (reference sequence).

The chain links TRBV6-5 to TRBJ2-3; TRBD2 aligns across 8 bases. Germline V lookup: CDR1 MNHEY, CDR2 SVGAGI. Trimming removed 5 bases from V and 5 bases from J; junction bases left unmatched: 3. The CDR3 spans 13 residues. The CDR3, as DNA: TGTGCCAGCAGTCGGGGGGGCGGAGATACGCAGTATTTT. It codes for CASSRGGGDTQYF.

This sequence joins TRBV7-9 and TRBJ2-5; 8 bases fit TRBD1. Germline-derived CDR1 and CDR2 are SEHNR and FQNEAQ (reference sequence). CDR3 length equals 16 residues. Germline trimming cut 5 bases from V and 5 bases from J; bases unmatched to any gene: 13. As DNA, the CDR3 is TGTGCCAGCAGCCCCCAGGGGGGACAGGTCTGGGAGACCCAGTACTTC. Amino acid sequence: CASSPQGGQVWETQYF.

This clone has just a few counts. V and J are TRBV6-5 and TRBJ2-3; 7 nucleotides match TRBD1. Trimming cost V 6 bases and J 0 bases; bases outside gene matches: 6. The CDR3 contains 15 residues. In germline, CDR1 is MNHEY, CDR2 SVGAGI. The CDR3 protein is CASSARDSSTDTQYF. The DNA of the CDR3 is TGTGCCAGCAGCGCCCGGGACAGCAGCACAGATACGCAGTATTTT.

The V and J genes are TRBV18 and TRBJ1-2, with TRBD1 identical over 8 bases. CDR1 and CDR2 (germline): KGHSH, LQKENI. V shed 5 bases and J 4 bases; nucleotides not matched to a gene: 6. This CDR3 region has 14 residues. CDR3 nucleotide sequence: TGTGCCAGCTCATCGACAGGGGCGGGCTATGGCTACACCTTC. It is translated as CASSSTGAGYGYTF.

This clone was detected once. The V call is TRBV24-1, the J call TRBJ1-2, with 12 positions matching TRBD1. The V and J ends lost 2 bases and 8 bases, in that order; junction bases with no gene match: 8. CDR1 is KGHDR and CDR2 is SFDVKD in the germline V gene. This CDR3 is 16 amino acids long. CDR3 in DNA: TGTGCCACCAGTGATTCCGGGACAGGGGGCATCGGGGGCTACACCTTC. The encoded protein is CATSDSGTGGIGGYTF.